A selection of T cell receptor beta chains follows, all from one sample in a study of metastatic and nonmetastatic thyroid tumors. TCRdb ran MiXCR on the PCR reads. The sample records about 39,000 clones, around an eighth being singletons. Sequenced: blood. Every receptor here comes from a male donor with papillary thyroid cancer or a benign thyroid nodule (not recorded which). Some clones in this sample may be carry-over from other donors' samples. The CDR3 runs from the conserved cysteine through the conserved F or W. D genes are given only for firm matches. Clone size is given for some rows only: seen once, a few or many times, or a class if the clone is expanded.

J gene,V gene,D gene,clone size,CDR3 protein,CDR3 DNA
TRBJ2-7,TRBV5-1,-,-,CASSGRGESSYEQYF,TGCGCCAGCAGCGGGAGGGGGGAGAGCTCCTACGAGCAGTACTTC
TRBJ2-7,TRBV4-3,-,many,CASSQDKAGSYEQYF,TGCGCCAGCAGCCAAGATAAGGCTGGATCCTACGAGCAGTACTTC
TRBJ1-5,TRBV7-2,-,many,CASSYGGGNSNQPQHF,TGTGCCAGCAGCTATGGGGGGGGAAATAGCAATCAGCCCCAGCATTTT
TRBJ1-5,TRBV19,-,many,CASSIRPVSNQPQHF,TGTGCCAGTAGTATCCGGCCGGTTAGCAATCAGCCCCAGCATTTT
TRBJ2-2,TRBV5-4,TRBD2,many,CASSHLAGEGELFF,TGTGCCAGCAGCCACCTAGCGGGGGAGGGGGAGCTGTTTTTT
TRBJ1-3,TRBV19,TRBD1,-,CASTGDRKISGNTIYF,TGTGCCAGTACTGGGGACAGAAAAATCTCTGGAAACACCATATATTTT
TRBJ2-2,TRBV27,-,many,CASSLRWDTGELFF,TGTGCCAGCAGTTTAAGGTGGGACACCGGGGAGCTGTTTTTT
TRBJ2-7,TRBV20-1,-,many,CSAISGWARFSYEQYF,TGCAGTGCTATAAGCGGATGGGCCCGTTTCTCCTACGAGCAGTACTTC
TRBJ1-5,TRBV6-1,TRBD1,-,CASSGQGGRHPQHF,TGTGCCAGCAGCGGACAGGGCGGCCGGCATCCCCAGCATTTT
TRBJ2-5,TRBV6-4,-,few,CASVVPGHRETQYF,TGTGCCAGCGTCGTCCCGGGACACCGAGAGACCCAGTACTTC
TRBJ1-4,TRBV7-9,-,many,CASSREGDGHEKLFF,TGTGCCAGCAGCCGCGAGGGAGACGGGCATGAAAAACTGTTTTTT
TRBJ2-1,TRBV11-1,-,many,CASSLVRTAYNEQFF,TGTGCCAGCAGCTTAGTCCGGACAGCTTACAATGAGCAGTTCTTC
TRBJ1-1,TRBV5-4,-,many,CASTVDSSGSTEAFF,TGTGCCAGCACCGTAGACAGTTCAGGGTCGACTGAAGCTTTCTTT
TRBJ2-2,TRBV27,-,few,CVSRRNTNTGELFF,TGTGTCAGCAGGCGGAACACGAACACCGGGGAGCTGTTTTTT
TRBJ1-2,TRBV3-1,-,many,CASSQDRYTVGYTF,TGTGCCAGCAGCCAAGATAGGTATACGGTTGGCTACACCTTC
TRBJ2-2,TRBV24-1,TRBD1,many,CATSDSRTGRVGELFF,TGTGCCACCAGTGATTCACGGACAGGCCGAGTAGGGGAGCTGTTTTTT
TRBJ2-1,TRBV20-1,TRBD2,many,CSALLRLAGGSSYNEQFF,TGCAGTGCTCTCCTACGACTAGCGGGAGGAAGCTCCTACAATGAGCAGTTCTTC
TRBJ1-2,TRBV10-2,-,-,CASRDGSSSYGYTF,TGCGCCAGCCGTGACGGCTCATCTAGCTATGGCTACACCTTC
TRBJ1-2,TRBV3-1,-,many,CASSQDSNYGYTF,TGTGCCAGCAGCCAAGACAGTAACTATGGCTACACCTTC
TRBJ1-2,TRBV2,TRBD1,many,CASVPGQGNYGYTF,TGTGCCAGTGTCCCGGGACAGGGAAACTATGGCTACACCTTC
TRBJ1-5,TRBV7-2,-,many,CASSLVPLGQPQHF,TGTGCCAGCAGCTTAGTTCCTCTAGGTCAGCCCCAGCATTTT
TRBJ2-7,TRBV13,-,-,CASSQLEGSGSYEQYF,TGTGCCAGCAGCCAGCTAGAGGGGTCAGGCTCCTACGAGCAGTACTTC
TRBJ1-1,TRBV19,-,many,CASRGTGLLTFF,TGTGCCAGTAGGGGAACGGGACTCCTTACTTTCTTT
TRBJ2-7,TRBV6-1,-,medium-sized,CASILSGSSSYEQYF,TGTGCCAGCATTCTTAGCGGATCCAGCTCCTACGAGCAGTACTTC
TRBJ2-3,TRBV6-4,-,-,CASTSGGVSGTDTQYF,TGTGCCAGCACCTCCGGAGGTGTATCGGGGACAGATACGCAGTATTTT
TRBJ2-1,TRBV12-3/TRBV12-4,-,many,CASSRGTEYYNEQFF,TGTGCCAGCAGCCGGGGGACAGAGTATTACAATGAGCAGTTCTTC
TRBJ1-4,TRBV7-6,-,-,CASSLGPDEKLFF,TGTGCCAGCAGCTTAGGACCGGATGAAAAACTGTTTTTT
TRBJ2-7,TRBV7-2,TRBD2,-,CASGTSGSSYEQYF,TGTGCCAGTGGGACTAGCGGGAGTTCCTACGAGCAGTACTTC
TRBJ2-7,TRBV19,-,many,CASRFTVNSYEQYF,TGTGCCAGTAGATTTACGGTTAACTCCTACGAGCAGTACTTC
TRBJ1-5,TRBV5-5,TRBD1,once,CASSPGDRGLREPQHF,TGTGCCAGCAGCCCCGGCGACAGGGGCCTTCGGGAGCCCCAACATTTT
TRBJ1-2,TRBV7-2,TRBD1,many,CASSLIGQGGYGYTF,TGTGCCAGCAGCTTAATAGGACAGGGTGGCTATGGCTACACCTTC
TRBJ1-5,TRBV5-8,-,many,CASSLDGYNQPQHF,TGTGCCAGCAGCTTGGATGGGTACAATCAGCCCCAGCATTTT
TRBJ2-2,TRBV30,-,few,CAWSPGVTNTVELFF,TGTGCCTGGAGTCCAGGGGTTACGAACACCGTGGAGCTGTTTTTT
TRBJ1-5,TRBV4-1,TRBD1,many,CASSRQGARDQPQHF,TGCGCCAGCAGCCGGCAGGGGGCGAGGGATCAGCCCCAGCATTTT
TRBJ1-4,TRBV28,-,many,CASSFKINRGHEKLFF,TGTGCCAGCAGTTTCAAAATAAACCGGGGCCATGAAAAACTGTTTTTT
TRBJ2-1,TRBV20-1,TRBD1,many,CSAEGQGSYNEQFF,TGCAGTGCTGAGGGACAGGGGTCCTACAATGAGCAGTTCTTC
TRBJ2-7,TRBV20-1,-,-,CSASEGETYEQYF,TGCAGTGCTAGCGAGGGGGAGACCTACGAGCAGTACTTC
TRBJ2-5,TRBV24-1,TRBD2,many,CATSDYKTSTETQYF,TGTGCCACCAGTGATTATAAGACTAGCACGGAGACCCAGTACTTC
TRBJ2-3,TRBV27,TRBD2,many,CASYSLLAGRRTDTQYF,TGTGCCAGCTATTCCCTATTAGCGGGAAGACGCACAGATACGCAGTATTTT
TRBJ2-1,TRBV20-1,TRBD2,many,CSARGPGLAGVNEQFF,TGCAGTGCTAGAGGTCCGGGACTAGCGGGAGTCAATGAGCAGTTCTTC
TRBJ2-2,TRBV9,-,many,CASSPWDFPNTGELFF,TGTGCCAGCAGCCCATGGGACTTTCCGAACACCGGGGAGCTGTTTTTT
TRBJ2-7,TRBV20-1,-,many,CSAMGGGSGTYEQYF,TGCAGTGCTATGGGTGGGGGGAGTGGAACTTACGAGCAGTACTTC
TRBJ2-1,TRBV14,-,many,CASSPGEISYNEQFF,TGTGCCAGCAGCCCGGGGGAAATCTCCTACAATGAGCAGTTCTTC
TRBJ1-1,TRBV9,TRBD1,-,CASRQKSGTGNTEAFF,TGTGCCAGCCGCCAGAAATCCGGGACAGGGAACACTGAAGCTTTCTTT
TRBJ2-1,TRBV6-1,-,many,CASSLPGNEQFF,TGTGCCAGCAGTCTTCCCGGGAATGAGCAGTTCTTC
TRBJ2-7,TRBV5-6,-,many,CASSLGQGGYEQYF,TGTGCCAGCAGCTTGGGCCAGGGGGGATACGAGCAGTACTTC
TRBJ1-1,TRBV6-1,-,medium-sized,CASRVGPMNTEAFF,TGTGCCAGCAGGGTCGGACCCATGAACACTGAAGCTTTCTTT
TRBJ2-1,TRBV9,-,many,CASSVVPVGDNEQFF,TGTGCCAGCAGCGTAGTTCCAGTTGGGGACAATGAGCAGTTCTTC
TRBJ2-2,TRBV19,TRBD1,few,CANQQGNAGELFF,TGTGCCAACCAACAGGGGAACGCCGGGGAGCTGTTTTTT
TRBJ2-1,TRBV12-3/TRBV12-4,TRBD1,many,CASSLVQLWDSNEQFF,TGTGCCAGCAGTTTGGTTCAGTTGTGGGACAGCAATGAGCAGTTCTTC
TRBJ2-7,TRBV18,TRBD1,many,CASSQGTGANYEQYF,TGTGCCAGCTCACAGGGGACAGGAGCCAACTACGAGCAGTACTTC
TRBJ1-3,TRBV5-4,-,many,CASSFFRVRGAGNTIYF,TGTGCCAGCAGCTTTTTTAGGGTCCGGGGGGCAGGAAACACCATATATTTT
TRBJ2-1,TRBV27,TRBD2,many,CASSSLADSYNEQFF,TGTGCCAGCAGTTCCCTAGCGGACTCCTACAATGAGCAGTTCTTC
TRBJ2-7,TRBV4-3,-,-,CASIQVRGREQYF,TGCGCCAGCATCCAAGTCAGAGGGAGGGAGCAGTACTTC
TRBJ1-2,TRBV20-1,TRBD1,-,CSAPTVQGDRARGYTF,TGCAGTGCTCCCACGGTACAGGGGGACAGGGCTCGAGGCTACACCTTC